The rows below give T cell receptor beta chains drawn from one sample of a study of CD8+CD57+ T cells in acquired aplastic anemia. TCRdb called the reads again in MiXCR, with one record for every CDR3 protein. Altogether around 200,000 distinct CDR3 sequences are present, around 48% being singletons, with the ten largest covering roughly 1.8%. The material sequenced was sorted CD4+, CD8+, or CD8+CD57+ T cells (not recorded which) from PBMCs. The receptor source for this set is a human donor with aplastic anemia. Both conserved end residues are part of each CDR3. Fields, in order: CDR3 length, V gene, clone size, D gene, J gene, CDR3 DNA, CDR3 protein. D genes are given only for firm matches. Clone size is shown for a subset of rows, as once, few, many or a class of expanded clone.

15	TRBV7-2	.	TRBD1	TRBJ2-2	TGTGCCAGCAGCTTCGCACAGGGGCGCACCGGGGAGCTGTTTTTT	CASSFAQGRTGELFF
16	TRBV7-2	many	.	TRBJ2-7	TGTGCCAGCAGCGGACCAGGGGGGGCAGGGACCTACGAGCAGTACTTC	CASSGPGGAGTYEQYF
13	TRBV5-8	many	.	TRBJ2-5	TGTGCCAGCAGTTCAAGGGTCGGAGAGACCCAGTACTTC	CASSSRVGETQYF
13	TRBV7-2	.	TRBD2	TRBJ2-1	TGTGCCAGCAGCGCCGGACTAGCGGGAGGGCAGTTCTTC	CASSAGLAGGQFF
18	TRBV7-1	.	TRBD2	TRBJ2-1	TGTGCCAGCAGCTCAACCCCGGGACTAGCGGGGTCCTACAATGAGCAGTTCTTC	CASSSTPGLAGSYNEQFF
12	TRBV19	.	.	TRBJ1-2	TGTGCCAGTAGTATAGTAGGGTATGGCTACACCTTC	CASSIVGYGYTF
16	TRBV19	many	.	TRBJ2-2	TGTGCCAGTAGAACAACCGGGACACCGAACACCGGGGAGCTGTTTTTT	CASRTTGTPNTGELFF
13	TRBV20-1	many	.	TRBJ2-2	TGCAGTGCTAGAGGGCCGCTCACCGGGGAGCTGTTTTTT	CSARGPLTGELFF
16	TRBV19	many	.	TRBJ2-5	TGTGCCAGTAGTATAGATCGTTTAACAGGCCAAGAGACCCAGTACTTC	CASSIDRLTGQETQYF
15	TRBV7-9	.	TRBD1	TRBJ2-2	TGTGCCAGCAGCCCCGCGACAGGGCGGACCGGGGAGCTGTTTTTT	CASSPATGRTGELFF
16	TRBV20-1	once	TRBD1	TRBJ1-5	TGCAGTGCTGCTAGACAGGGGTTAAGTGGCAATCAGCCCCAGCATTTT	CSAARQGLSGNQPQHF
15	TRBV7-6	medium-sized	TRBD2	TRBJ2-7	TGTGCCAGCAGCTTAGCGGCGGGAGGGCCGTTCGAGCAGTACTTC	CASSLAAGGPFEQYF
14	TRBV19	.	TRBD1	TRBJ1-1	TGTGCCAGTACCGAAACAGGGGTCAACACTGAAGCTTTCTTT	CASTETGVNTEAFF
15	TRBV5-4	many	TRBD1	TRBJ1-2	TGTGCCAGCAGCGGACAGGGGGCGACTGGGTACGGCTACACCTTC	CASSGQGATGYGYTF
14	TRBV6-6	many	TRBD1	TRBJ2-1	TGTGCCAGCACCGATCAGGGGGCTGTAAATGAGCAGTTCTTC	CASTDQGAVNEQFF
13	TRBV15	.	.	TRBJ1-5	TGTGCCACCAGGGGAGAAGGTTATCAGCCCCAGCATTTT	CATRGEGYQPQHF
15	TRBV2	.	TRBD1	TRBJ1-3	TGTGCCAGCAGTGCCGGGACAGGGCTTAATTTTTCCATATATTTT	CASSAGTGLNFSIYF
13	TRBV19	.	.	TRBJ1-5	TGTGCCAGTAGTATGCAGGGCAATCAGCCCCAGCATTTT	CASSMQGNQPQHF
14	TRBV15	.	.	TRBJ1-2	TGTGCCACCAGTGTTGGGACGCAGGGGCATGGCTACACCTTC	CATSVGTQGHGYTF
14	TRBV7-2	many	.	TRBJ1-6	TGTGCCAGCAGCTTAAAACAGGGAAATTCACCCCTCCACTTT	CASSLKQGNSPLHF
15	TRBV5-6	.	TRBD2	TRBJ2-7	TGTGCCAGCAGCCCGCCGAGCGGGAGAACATACGAGCAGTACTTC	CASSPPSGRTYEQYF
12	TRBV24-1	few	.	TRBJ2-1	TGTGCCCCTCCGCCCACCCCCAATGAGCAGTTCTTC	CAPPPTPNEQFF
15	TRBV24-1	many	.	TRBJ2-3	TGTGCCACCAGTGATTTTACCGGATCCACAGATACGCAGTATTTT	CATSDFTGSTDTQYF
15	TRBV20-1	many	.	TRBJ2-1	TGCAGTGCTAGAGCACTAGGGGAAGCCTACAATGAGCAGTTCTTC	CSARALGEAYNEQFF
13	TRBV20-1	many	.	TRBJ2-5	TGCAGTGCTAACAGGGTATCCCAAGAGACCCAGTACTTC	CSANRVSQETQYF
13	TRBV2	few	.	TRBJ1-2	TGTGCCAGCAGTGTCGAGGACCACTATGGCTACACCTTC	CASSVEDHYGYTF
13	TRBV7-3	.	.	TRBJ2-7	TGTGCCAGCAGCTTTGGCCTTAGGGGCGAGCAGTACTTC	CASSFGLRGEQYF
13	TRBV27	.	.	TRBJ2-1	TGTGCCAGCAGGTTTAGCGGATACAATGAGCAGTTCTTC	CASRFSGYNEQFF
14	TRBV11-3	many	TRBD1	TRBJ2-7	TGTGCCAGCAGCCCAGGACAGGGACCCTCCGAGCAGTACTTC	CASSPGQGPSEQYF
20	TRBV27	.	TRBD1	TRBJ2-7	TGTGCCAGCAGTTTATCGACCCCCGAGTTTTCCGGGACAGGCGTCTACGAGCAGTACTTC	CASSLSTPEFSGTGVYEQYF
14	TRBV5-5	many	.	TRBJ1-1	TGTGCCAGCAGCTTGGCGACAGGCTACACTGAAGCTTTCTTT	CASSLATGYTEAFF
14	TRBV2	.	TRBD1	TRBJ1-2	TGTGCCAGCGAACTAGGGACAGTCTACTATGGCTACACCTTC	CASELGTVYYGYTF
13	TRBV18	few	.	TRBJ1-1	TGTGCCAGCTCAGAGAACATGAACACTGAAGCTTTCTTT	CASSENMNTEAFF
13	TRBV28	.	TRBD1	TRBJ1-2	TGTGCCAGCACCCCAGGGGGGTCGCTTGGCTACACCTTC	CASTPGGSLGYTF
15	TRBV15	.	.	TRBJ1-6	TGTGCCACAAGTCCACCGACAGCTTCGAATTCACCCCTCCACTTT	CATSPPTASNSPLHF
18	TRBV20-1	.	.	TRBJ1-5	TGCAGTGCTAGAGATTCTCCGTTCGGGGGCTATAGCAATCAGCCCCAGCATTTT	CSARDSPFGGYSNQPQHF
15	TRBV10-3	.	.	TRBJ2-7	TGTGCCATCAGTGTCCTAGGCAGTTCCTCCTACGAGCAGTACTTC	CAISVLGSSSYEQYF
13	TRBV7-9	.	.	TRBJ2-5	TGTGCCAGCAGCTCCGGGCCTGGAGAGACCCAGTACTTC	CASSSGPGETQYF
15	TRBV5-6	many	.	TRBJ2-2	TGTGCCAGCAGCTTGCAAGGGTGGGACACCGGGGAGCTGTTTTTT	CASSLQGWDTGELFF
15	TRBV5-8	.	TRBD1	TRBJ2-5	TGTGCCAGCAGCTTGTGGACAGGGGGCGCGGAGACCCAGTACTTC	CASSLWTGGAETQYF
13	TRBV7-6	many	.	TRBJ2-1	TGTGCCAGCAGCCCCCTGACTACATCAGAGCAGTTCTTC	CASSPLTTSEQFF
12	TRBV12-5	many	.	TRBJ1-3	TGTGCTAGTGGTTTGATGGAAAACACCATATATTTT	CASGLMENTIYF
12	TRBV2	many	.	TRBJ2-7	TGTGCCAGCAGGTGGACAGTGGGCGAGCAGTACTTC	CASRWTVGEQYF
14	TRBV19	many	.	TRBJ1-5	TGTGCCAGTACTCCAAGGTGGGCAGTGGAACCCCAGCATTTT	CASTPRWAVEPQHF
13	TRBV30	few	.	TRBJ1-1	TGTGCCTCGAAGTGGGGATTTGGCACTGAAGCTTTCTTT	CASKWGFGTEAFF
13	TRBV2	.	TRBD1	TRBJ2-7	TGTGCCAGCAGCGGACAGGCCTCGGACGAGCAGTACTTC	CASSGQASDEQYF
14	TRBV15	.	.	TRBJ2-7	TGTGCCACCAGCTCACGGGAGTGGGGGGTCGAGCAGTACTTC	CATSSREWGVEQYF
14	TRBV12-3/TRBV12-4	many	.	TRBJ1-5	TGTGCCAGCAAGGGCAGGGACCCTAATCAGCCCCAGCATTTT	CASKGRDPNQPQHF
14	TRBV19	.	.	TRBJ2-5	TGTGCCAGTAGTACCCGGGACGACCAAGAGACCCAGTACTTC	CASSTRDDQETQYF
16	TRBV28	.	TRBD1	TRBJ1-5	TGTGCCAGCAGTCTGATGACAGGGGGTAGCAATCAGCCCCAGCATTTT	CASSLMTGGSNQPQHF
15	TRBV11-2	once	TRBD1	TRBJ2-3	TGTGCCAGCAGCTTCGGACAGGGGCGGCTGTGGGGGCAGTATTTT	CASSFGQGRLWGQYF
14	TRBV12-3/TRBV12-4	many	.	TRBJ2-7	TGTGCCAGCAGTCTCAGGGGGGGCTCCTACGAGCAGTACTTC	CASSLRGGSYEQYF
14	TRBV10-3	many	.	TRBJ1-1	TGTGCCATCAGTGAGTCATTCGGGAACACTGAAGCTTTCTTT	CAISESFGNTEAFF
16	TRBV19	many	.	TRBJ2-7	TGTGCCAGTAGTATCCAGATAGGGCTTCCTGAGGGGGAGCAGTACTTC	CASSIQIGLPEGEQYF
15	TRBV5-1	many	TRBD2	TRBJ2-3	TGCGCCAGCCGGACTAGCGGGAGAGAGTCAGATACGCAGTATTTT	CASRTSGRESDTQYF
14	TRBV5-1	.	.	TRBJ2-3	TGCGCCAGCAGCTTTAGCGGTCTGCCCGATACGCAGTATTTT	CASSFSGLPDTQYF
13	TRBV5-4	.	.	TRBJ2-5	TGTGCCAGCAGCACTCCCCCCCGGGAGACCCAGTACTTC	CASSTPPRETQYF
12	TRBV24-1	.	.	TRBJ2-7	TGTGCCGGGGCCTCCTGGCACTACGAGCAGTACTTC	CAGASWHYEQYF
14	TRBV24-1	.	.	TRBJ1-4	TGTGCCACCAGTGGTCTCCGTGCTAATGAAAAACTGTTTTTT	CATSGLRANEKLFF